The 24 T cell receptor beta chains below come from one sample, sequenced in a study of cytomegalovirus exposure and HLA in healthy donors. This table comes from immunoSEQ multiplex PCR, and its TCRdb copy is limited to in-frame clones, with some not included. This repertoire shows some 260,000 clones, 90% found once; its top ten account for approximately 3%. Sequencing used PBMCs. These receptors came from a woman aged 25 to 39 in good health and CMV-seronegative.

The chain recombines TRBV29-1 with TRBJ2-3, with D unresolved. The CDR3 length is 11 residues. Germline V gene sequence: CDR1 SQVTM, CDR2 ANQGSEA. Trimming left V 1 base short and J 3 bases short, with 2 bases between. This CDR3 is CSVEVTDTQYF. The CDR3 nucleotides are TGCAGCGTTGAAGTAACAGATACGCAGTATTTT.

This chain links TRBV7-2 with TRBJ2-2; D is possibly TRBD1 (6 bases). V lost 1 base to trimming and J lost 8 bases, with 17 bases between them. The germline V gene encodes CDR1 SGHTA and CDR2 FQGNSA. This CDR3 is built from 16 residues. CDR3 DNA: TGTGCCAGCAGCTTAGTAGGGGGACCACTTGGAGGGGAGCTGTTTTTT. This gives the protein CASSLVGGPLGGELFF.

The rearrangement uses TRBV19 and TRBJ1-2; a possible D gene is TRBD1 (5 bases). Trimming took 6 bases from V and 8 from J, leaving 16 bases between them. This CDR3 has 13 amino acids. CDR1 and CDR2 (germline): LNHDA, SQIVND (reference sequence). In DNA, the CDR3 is TGTGCCAGTAGCGAAACGGGGGTGGGCGGCTACACCTTC. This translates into CASSETGVGGYTF.

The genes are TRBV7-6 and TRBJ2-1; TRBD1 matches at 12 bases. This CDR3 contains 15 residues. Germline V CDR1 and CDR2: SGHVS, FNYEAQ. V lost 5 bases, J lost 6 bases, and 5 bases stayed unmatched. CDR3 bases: TGTGCCAGCAGCCTGGGACAGGGGGCAGGCAATGAGCAGTTCTTC. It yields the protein CASSLGQGAGNEQFF.

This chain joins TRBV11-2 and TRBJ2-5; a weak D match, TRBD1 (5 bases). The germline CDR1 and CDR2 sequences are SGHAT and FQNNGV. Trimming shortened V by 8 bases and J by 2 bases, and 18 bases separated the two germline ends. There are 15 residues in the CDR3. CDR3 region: CASRWVQGKQETQYF. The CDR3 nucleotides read TGTGCCAGCCGCTGGGTGCAGGGAAAGCAAGAGACCCAGTACTTC.

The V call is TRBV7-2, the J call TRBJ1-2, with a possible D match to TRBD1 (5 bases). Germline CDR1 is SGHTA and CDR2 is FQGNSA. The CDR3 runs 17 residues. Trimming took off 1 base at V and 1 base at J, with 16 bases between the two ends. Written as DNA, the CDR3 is TGTGCCAGCAGCTTAGGTCGTTCGGGGCCCCTTAACTATGGCTACACCTTC. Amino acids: CASSLGRSGPLNYGYTF.

The CDR3 nucleotides read TGTGCCAGCTCTCTACGTAGCGGGAGGGCCTACGAGCAGTACTTC. It is translated as CASSLRSGRAYEQYF. The chain recombines TRBV18 with TRBJ2-7; TRBD2 matches 11 bases. V was clipped by 6 bases and J by 2 bases; unmatched bases: 6. Germline loops: CDR1 KGHSH, CDR2 LQKENI. This CDR3 has 15 residues. The complete variable domain, with remaining parts taken from reference TRBV18 and TRBJ2-7, reads NAGVMQNPRHLVRRRGQEARLRCSPMKGHSHVYWYRQLPEEGLKFMVYLQKENIIDESGMPKERFSAEFPKEGPSILRIQQVVRGDSAAYFCASSLRSGRAYEQYFGPGTRLTVT.

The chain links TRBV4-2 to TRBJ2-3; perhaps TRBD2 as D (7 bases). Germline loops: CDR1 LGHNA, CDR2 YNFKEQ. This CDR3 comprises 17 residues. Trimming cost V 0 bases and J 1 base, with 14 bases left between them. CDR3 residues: CASSQDTGGGRTDTQYF. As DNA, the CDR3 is TGTGCCAGCAGCCAAGATACGGGGGGCGGGCGCACAGATACGCAGTATTTT.

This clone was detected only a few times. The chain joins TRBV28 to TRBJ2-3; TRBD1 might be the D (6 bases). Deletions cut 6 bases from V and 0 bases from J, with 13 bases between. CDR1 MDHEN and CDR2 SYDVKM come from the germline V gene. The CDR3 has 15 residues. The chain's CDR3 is CASSRTVSSTDTQYF. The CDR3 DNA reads TGTGCCAGCAGCAGGACAGTTTCTAGCACAGATACGCAGTATTTT.

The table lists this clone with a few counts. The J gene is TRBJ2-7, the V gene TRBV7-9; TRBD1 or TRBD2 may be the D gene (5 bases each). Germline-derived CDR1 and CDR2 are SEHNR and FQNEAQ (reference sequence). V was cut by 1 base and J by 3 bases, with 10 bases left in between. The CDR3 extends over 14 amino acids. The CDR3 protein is CASSLEPGSYEQYF. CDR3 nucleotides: TGTGCCAGCAGCTTAGAGCCAGGGAGCTACGAGCAGTACTTC.

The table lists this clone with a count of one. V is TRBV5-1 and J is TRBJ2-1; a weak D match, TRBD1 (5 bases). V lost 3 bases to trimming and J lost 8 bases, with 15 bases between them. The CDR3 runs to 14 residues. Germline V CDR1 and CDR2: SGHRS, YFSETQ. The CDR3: CASSSTNQGHEQFF. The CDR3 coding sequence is TGCGCCAGCAGCTCTACTAATCAGGGTCATGAGCAGTTCTTC.

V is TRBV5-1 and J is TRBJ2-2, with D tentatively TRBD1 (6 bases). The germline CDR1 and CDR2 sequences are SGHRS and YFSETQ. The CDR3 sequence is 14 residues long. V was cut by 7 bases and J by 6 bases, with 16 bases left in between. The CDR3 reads CASQDRQAPGELFF. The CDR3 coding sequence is TGCGCCAGCCAAGACAGGCAGGCTCCCGGGGAGCTGTTTTTT. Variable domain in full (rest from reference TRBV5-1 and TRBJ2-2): KAGVTQTPRYLIKTRGQQVTLSCSPISGHRSVSWYQQTPGQGLQFLFEYFSETQRNKGNFPGRFSGRQFSNSRSEMNVSTLELGDSALYLCASQDRQAPGELFFGEGSRLTVL.

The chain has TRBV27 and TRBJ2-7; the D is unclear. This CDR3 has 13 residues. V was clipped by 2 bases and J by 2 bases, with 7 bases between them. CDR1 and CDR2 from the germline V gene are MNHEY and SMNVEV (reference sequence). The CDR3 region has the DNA TGTGCCAGCAGTTTAGCGTCAGCCTACGAGCAGTACTTC. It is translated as CASSLASAYEQYF.

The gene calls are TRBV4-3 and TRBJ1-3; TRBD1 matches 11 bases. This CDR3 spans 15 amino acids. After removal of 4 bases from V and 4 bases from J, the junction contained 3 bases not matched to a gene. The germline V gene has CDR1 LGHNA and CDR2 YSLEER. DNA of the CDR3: TGCGCCAGCAGCCCGGGACAGGGGGACGGAAACACCATATATTTT. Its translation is CASSPGQGDGNTIYF.

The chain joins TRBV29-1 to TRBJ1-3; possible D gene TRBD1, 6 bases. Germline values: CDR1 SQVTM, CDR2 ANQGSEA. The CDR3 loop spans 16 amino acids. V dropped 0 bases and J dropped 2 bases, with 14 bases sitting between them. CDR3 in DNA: TGCAGCGTTGAAGAACTGGACAGCAGAGCTGGAAACACCATATATTTT. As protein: CSVEELDSRAGNTIYF.

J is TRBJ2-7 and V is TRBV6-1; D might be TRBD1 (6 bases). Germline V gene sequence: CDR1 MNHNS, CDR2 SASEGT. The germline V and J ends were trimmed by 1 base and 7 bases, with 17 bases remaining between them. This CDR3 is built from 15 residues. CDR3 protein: CASSEGHRPGTEQYF. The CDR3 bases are TGTGCCAGCAGTGAAGGACACCGACCAGGGACAGAGCAGTACTTC.

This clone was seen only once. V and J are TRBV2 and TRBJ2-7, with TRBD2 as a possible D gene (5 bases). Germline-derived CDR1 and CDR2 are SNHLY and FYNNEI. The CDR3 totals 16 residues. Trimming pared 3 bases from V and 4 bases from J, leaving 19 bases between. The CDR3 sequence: CASSDSESRIPYEQYF. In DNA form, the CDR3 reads TGTGCCAGCAGTGATAGCGAAAGCCGAATACCTTACGAGCAGTACTTC.

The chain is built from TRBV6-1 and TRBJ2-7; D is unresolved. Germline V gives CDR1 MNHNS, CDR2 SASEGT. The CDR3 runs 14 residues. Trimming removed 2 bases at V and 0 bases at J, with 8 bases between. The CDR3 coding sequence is TGTGCCAGCAGTGAACCGGGCTACTCCTACGAGCAGTACTTC. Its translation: CASSEPGYSYEQYF.

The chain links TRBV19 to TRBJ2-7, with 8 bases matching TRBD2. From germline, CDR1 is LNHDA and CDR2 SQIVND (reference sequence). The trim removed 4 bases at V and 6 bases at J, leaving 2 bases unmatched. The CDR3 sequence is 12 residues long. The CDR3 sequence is CASSSGRFEQYF. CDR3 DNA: TGTGCCAGTAGTAGCGGGAGGTTCGAGCAGTACTTC.

For the CDR3, the DNA is TGTGCCAGCAGCTTAGCGATACTAGCCCATGGGAGTGATACGCAGTATTTT. Its protein product is CASSLAILAHGSDTQYF. The chain is built from TRBV11-3 and TRBJ2-3; D may be TRBD2 (6 bases). The V end lost 1 base, the J end lost 6 bases, and 20 bases lay between the germline ends. Germline V gene data show CDR1 as SGHNT and CDR2 as YENEEA. The CDR3 is 17 residues long.

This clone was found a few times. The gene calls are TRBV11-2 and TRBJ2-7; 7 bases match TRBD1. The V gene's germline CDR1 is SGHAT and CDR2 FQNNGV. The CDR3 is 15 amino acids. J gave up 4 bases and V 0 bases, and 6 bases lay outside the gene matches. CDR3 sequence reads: CASSLDSTGTYEQYF. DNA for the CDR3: TGTGCCAGCAGCTTAGACTCGACAGGGACGTACGAGCAGTACTTC. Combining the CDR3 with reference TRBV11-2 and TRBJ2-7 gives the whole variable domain EAGVAQSPRYKIIEKRQSVAFWCNPISGHATLYWYQQILGQGPKLLIQFQNNGVVDDSQLPKDRFSAERLKGVDSTLKIQPAKLEDSAVYLCASSLDSTGTYEQYFGPGTRLTVT.

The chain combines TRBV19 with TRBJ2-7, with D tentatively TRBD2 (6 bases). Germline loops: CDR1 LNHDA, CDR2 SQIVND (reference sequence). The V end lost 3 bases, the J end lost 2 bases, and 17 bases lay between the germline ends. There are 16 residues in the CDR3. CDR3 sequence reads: CASSIREWAATYEQYF. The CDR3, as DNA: TGTGCCAGTAGTATTCGGGAGTGGGCAGCCACCTACGAGCAGTACTTC.

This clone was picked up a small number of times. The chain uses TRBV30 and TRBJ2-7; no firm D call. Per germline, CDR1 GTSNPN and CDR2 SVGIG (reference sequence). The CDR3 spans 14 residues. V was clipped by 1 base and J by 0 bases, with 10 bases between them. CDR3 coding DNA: TGTGCCTGGAGTGGCGTTACTACCTCCTACGAGCAGTACTTC. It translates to CAWSGVTTSYEQYF. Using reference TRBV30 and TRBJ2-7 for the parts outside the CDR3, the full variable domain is SQTIHQWPATLVQPVGSPLSLECTVEGTSNPNLYWYRQAAGRGLQLLFYSVGIGQISSEVPQNLSASRPQDRQFILSSKKLLLSDSGFYLCAWSGVTTSYEQYFGPGTRLTVT.

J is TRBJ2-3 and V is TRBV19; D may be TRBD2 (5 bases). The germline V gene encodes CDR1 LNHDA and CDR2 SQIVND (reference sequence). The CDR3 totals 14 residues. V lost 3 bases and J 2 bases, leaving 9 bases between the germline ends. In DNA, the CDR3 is TGTGCCAGTAGTATCGGGCTAGCCACAGATACGCAGTATTTT. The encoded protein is CASSIGLATDTQYF.